This T cell receptor (beta chain) was found in a study of cytomegalovirus exposure and HLA in healthy donors. Study findings and constraints: Reportedly, cytomegalovirus status was diagnosed with high sensitivity and specificity. Testing in vitro showed a few CMV-associated chains specific for CMV antigens.

As regards this clone: Antigen specificity is unknown.

The table came from immunoSEQ multiplex PCR; TCRdb's copy has only in-frame clones and leaves some out. The profile shows about 70,000 clones, around 92% of them singletons. Germline values: CDR1 ENHRY, CDR2 SYGVKD. V lost 4 bases and J 1 base, leaving 13 bases between the germline ends. This CDR3 has 15 residues. The sequence was obtained from a man aged 18 to 30 in good health and CMV-seropositive. The sequenced sample consisted of PBMCs. The chain is built from TRBV10-3 and TRBJ1-1; D is perhaps TRBD1 (6 bases). CDR3 in amino acids: CAISVRGHTNTEAFF. CDR3 nucleotide sequence: TGTGCCATCAGTGTCAGGGGACACACGAACACTGAAGCTTTCTTT.